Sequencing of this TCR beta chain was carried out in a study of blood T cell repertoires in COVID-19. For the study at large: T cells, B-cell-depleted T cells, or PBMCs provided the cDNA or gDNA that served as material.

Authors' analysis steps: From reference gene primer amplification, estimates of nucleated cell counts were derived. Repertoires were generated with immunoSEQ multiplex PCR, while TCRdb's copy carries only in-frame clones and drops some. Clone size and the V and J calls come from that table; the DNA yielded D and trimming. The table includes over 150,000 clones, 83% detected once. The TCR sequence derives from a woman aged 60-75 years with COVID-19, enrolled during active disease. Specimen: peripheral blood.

The CDR3 spells CASSFGSGTNEQFF. The CDR3 DNA reads TGCGCCAGCAGCTTTGGTAGCGGGACCAATGAGCAGTTCTTC. This rearrangement joins TRBV5-1 to TRBJ2-1; 8 positions agree with TRBD2. The CDR3 consists of 14 residues. From germline, CDR1 is SGHRS and CDR2 YFSETQ. Trimming cost V 2 bases and J 6 bases; bases outside gene matches: 4.